This T cell receptor (beta chain) was identified during a study of T-cell reconstitution after alpha-beta-depleted transplantation in children. Whole-study results and caveats: Surviving recipient T cells and thymic progenitors produced the high day-60 TCRbeta diversity seen in some patients. Approximately two months post-transplant, alpha-beta T cells reportedly originated from several hundred expanded graft clones.

Preparation of the TCRbeta library was carried out with unique molecular identifiers. TCRdb fed the PCR reads into MiXCR, producing one record per CDR3 protein. The sample yields 800,000 to 1,000,000 distinct CDR3 sequences, about 29% seen once. This clonotype was counted ten times or more. Its antigen is not known. The source was PBMCs, mostly from graft donor cells, collected 360 days after TCRalphabeta/CD19-depleted stem cell transplant. This receptor was taken from a boy younger than two who had a stem cell transplant for SCID, so the T cells may come from the graft donor.

The CDR3 DNA sequence: TGTGCCAGCAGCCCAGAGGGGTCTTGGGAGTATGAGCAGTTCTTC. As protein: CASSPEGSWEYEQFF. The chain couples TRBV5-6 to TRBJ2-1, with D perhaps assigned TRBD1 or TRBD2 (5 bases each). Germline V lookup: CDR1 SGHDT, CDR2 YYEEEE. V was shortened by 4 bases and J by 8 bases, with 19 bases between the two germline ends. CDR3 length: 15 residues.